This entry concerns a single T cell receptor (beta chain). This entry comes from a study of blood T cell repertoires in COVID-19. Study information: The United States, Italy and Spain were the sources of the acute and convalescent COVID-19 samples. PBMCs, B-cell-depleted T cells, or T cells provided the cDNA or gDNA that made up the material.

Original processing notes: Nucleated cell counts were estimated from reference gene primer amplification. Clones were read by immunoSEQ multiplex PCR, and TCRdb kept only the in-frame ones, dropping some. The V and J calls and the clone size are those of that table, but D and trimming were determined from the DNA. The table lists about 150,000 clones, roughly 78% of them singletons. V gave up 1 base and J gave up 9 bases, with 10 bases separating them. In germline, CDR1 is SGHAT, CDR2 FQNNGV. The CDR3 consists of 13 residues. The receptor comes from a man older than 75 with acute or convalescent COVID-19. The sample comprised peripheral blood. The chain carries TRBV11-2 and TRBJ2-1, with no clear D. DNA for the CDR3: TGTGCCAGCAGCTTAGGCCAGGCGAGTGAGCAGTTCTTC. Translating gives CASSLGQASEQFF.